This T cell receptor (beta chain) was identified during a study of regulatory T cells in long-lasting Graves disease. In its sample, this clonotype was seen many times. HTBI primers from iRepertoire and Arm-PCR of CDR3 regions yielded the TCR beta libraries. TCRdb re-called the multiplex PCR reads with MiXCR, one entry per CDR3 protein. The sample shows over 200,000 distinct CDR3 sequences, approximately 20% of them seen only once. V shed 2 bases and J shed 6 bases, with 21 bases lying between them. There are 16 residues in the CDR3. Germline loops: CDR1 SGDLS, CDR2 YYNGEE. Time point of the sample: newly diagnosed GD, antithyroid drugs for less than 3 months. Extracted PBMC RNA gave rise to the TCR library. The same sample was also used in a study of T cells in Graves' hyperthyroidism and ophthalmopathy. From that study: The primer set for the first-round RT-PCR of the TCR CDR3 was HTBI.

This chain links TRBV9 with TRBJ2-7; either TRBD1 or TRBD2 may fit D (5 bases each). The sequenced sample was peripheral blood mononuclear cells (PBMCs), obtained at new diagnosis, from a patient treated with antithyroid drugs. This TCR came from a woman between 25 and 40 years old with Graves disease. The CDR3 loop is CASSVQSGTGSGEQYF. The CDR3 bases are TGTGCCAGCAGCGTCCAATCAGGGACGGGCTCTGGCGAGCAGTACTTC.